The 21 T cell receptor beta chains given below trace back to one sample, sequenced in a study of CD8 T cells in ankylosing spondylitis. For these TCRs, the target antigens are not known. TCRdb re-analysed the 5' RACE reads in MiXCR, keeping a single row per CDR3 protein. The repertoire holds more than 600,000 distinct CDR3 sequences, with roughly 20% as singletons. Study-wide results and caveats: Roughly eight highly homologous variants formed a TCR beta motif that appeared characteristic of ankylosing spondylitis blood.

Material: blood, either unsorted or a sorted T cell fraction (not recorded which). The receptor set was obtained from a male donor with ankylosing spondylitis.

This clonotype was counted only a few times. V usage is TRBV20-1 and J usage is TRBJ1-5, with a possible D match to TRBD1 (5 bases). The CDR3 spans 15 residues. Germline CDR1 and CDR2: DFQATT and SNEGSKA (reference sequence). Trimming removed 1 base from V and 0 bases from J, with 10 bases in between. CDR3 protein: CSARVSGFSNQPQHF. Here the CDR3 DNA reads TGCAGTGCTAGAGTGTCAGGGTTTAGCAATCAGCCCCAGCATTTT.

The chain employs TRBV6-2 or TRBV6-3 and TRBJ1-5; D perhaps matches TRBD1 (6 bases). Trimming removed 7 bases from V and 5 bases from J, with 9 bases in between. Looked up from germline, CDR1 is MNHEY and CDR2 is SVGEGT. CDR3 length: 12 amino acids. The CDR3 is CASTQGYQPQHF. CDR3 nucleotides: TGTGCCAGCACTCAGGGGTATCAGCCCCAGCATTTT.

This rearrangement joins TRBV12-3 or TRBV12-4 to TRBJ2-2, with TRBD2 matching over 13 bases. The CDR3 is 19 amino acids. V gave up 5 bases and J gave up 7 bases; unmatched junction bases: 16. CDR3 amino acids: CASSPMSGTSGVKDGELFF. The CDR3 DNA reads as TGTGCCAGCAGTCCGATGTCCGGGACTAGCGGGGTAAAGGACGGGGAGCTGTTTTTT.

V gene TRBV3-1 combines with J gene TRBJ1-4; D remains unclear. The V end was cut by 4 bases, the J end by 8 bases, with 11 bases between. This CDR3 has 13 residues. Germline loops: CDR1 LGHDT, CDR2 YNNKEL (reference sequence). The DNA for the CDR3 is TGTGCCAGCAGCCCACAATTCAGCGAAAAACTGTTTTTT. It specifies CASSPQFSEKLFF. Full variable domain (outside the CDR3, taken from reference TRBV3-1 and TRBJ1-4): DTAVSQTPKYLVTQMGNDKSIKCEQNLGHDTMYWYKQDSKKFLKIMFSYNNKELIINETVPNRFSPKSPDKAHLNLHINSLELGDSAVYFCASSPQFSEKLFFGSGTQLSVL.

This clonotype has a handful of counts. V and J are TRBV27 and TRBJ1-4; TRBD1 might be the D (6 bases). V was shortened by 4 bases and J by 2 bases, with 11 bases between the two germline ends. Germline CDR1 is MNHEY and CDR2 is SMNVEV (reference sequence). The CDR3 has 15 residues. The CDR3 bases are TGTGCCAGCAGTTACAGGGTTTCGACTAATGAAAAACTGTTTTTT. Its translation is CASSYRVSTNEKLFF.

CDR3 sequence reads: CASSPHWTLALYEQYF. The CDR3 DNA reads as TGTGCCAGCAGCCCTCACTGGACACTAGCCCTCTACGAGCAGTACTTC. This rearrangement joins TRBV11-2 to TRBJ2-7; possible D gene TRBD2, 6 bases. The V end lost 5 bases, the J end lost 3 bases, and 20 bases lay between the germline ends. Germline CDR1 and CDR2: SGHAT and FQNNGV. The CDR3 covers 16 residues.

This rearrangement joins TRBV12-3 or TRBV12-4 to TRBJ1-5; D call uncertain. This CDR3 spans 12 amino acids. V shed 7 bases and J shed 9 bases, with 13 bases lying between them. CDR3 coding DNA: TGTGCCAGCAACAAGATGGGGAGGCCCCAGCATTTT. Translated, it gives CASNKMGRPQHF.

This clonotype has more than one count but fewer than ten. This chain links TRBV2 with TRBJ2-5; no clear D. Trimming cost V 6 bases and J 5 bases, with 10 bases left between them. Germline assignment: CDR1 SNHLY and CDR2 FYNNEI. The CDR3 totals 12 residues. The CDR3: CASRRASETQYF. The CDR3 DNA reads TGTGCCAGCAGACGGGCGTCGGAGACCCAGTACTTC.

In its sample, this clonotype was seen a few times. This sequence joins TRBV20-1 and TRBJ2-5, with TRBD1 matching over 9 bases. CDR3 length: 12 amino acids. Germline loops: CDR1 DFQATT, CDR2 SNEGSKA (reference sequence). The CDR3 spells CRPGQGGRTQYF. The CDR3 DNA reads as TGCAGACCGGGACAGGGTGGCCGGACCCAGTACTTC.

This clonotype was detected a few times. This chain links TRBV7-9 with TRBJ2-5; D remains ambiguous. Germline V gene lookup returns CDR1 SEHNR and CDR2 FQNEAQ (reference sequence). This CDR3 has 14 amino acids. The V end was cut by 5 bases, the J end by 5 bases, with 15 bases between. The CDR3 bases are TGTGCCAGCAGCCTGGACCGTGACTGGGAGACCCAGTACTTC. Its protein is CASSLDRDWETQYF.

The chain couples TRBV6-2 or TRBV6-3 to TRBJ2-7; 7 nucleotides align to TRBD2. The trim removed 5 bases at V and 1 base at J, leaving 11 bases unmatched. CDR1 and CDR2 from the germline V gene are MNHEY and SVGEGT. The CDR3 totals 16 residues. In nucleotides, the CDR3 is TGTGCCAGCAGTCCGTGGAGCTGGGGAGGGTCCTACGAGCAGTACTTC. Translated: CASSPWSWGGSYEQYF.

This clonotype has just a few counts. This CDR3 is CASSQTSGRNNEQFF. The CDR3 bases are TGTGCCAGCAGCCAGACTAGCGGGAGGAACAATGAGCAGTTCTTC. The chain has TRBV3-1 and TRBJ2-1; 13 positions agree with TRBD2. J was trimmed by 5 bases and V by 3 bases; bases with no gene match: 1. The CDR3 is 15 residues long. Per germline, CDR1 LGHDT and CDR2 YNNKEL (reference sequence).

In its sample, this clonotype was seen a few times. J is TRBJ2-3 and V is TRBV12-3 or TRBV12-4; 10 bases align to TRBD2. The V segment lost 6 bases and the J segment 8 bases; nucleotides outside the gene matches: 8. The CDR3 length is 14 residues. The CDR3 region is CASRPGLATITQYF. CDR3 DNA: TGTGCCAGCAGACCGGGACTAGCGACTATTACGCAGTATTTT.

The V call is TRBV20-1, the J call TRBJ2-1; 12 positions match TRBD2. There are 16 residues in the CDR3. Germline assignment: CDR1 DFQATT and CDR2 SNEGSKA (reference sequence). The trim removed 0 bases at V and 6 bases at J, leaving 6 bases unmatched. CDR3 in amino acids: CSARDRASGRANEQFF. The CDR3 region has the DNA TGCAGTGCTAGAGACAGGGCTAGCGGGAGGGCCAATGAGCAGTTCTTC.

This clonotype was seen more than once but under ten times. The gene calls are TRBV12-3 or TRBV12-4 and TRBJ2-5; D unresolved. V lost 3 bases and J 5 bases, leaving 10 bases between the germline ends. The length of the CDR3 is 13 residues. The DNA of the CDR3 is TGTGCCAGCAGTTTTAGGCCCGACGAGACCCAGTACTTC. Translation gives CASSFRPDETQYF.

The chain carries TRBV3-1 and TRBJ1-2; the D gene is possibly TRBD1 (6 bases). This CDR3 has 13 amino acids. Germline values: CDR1 LGHDT, CDR2 YNNKEL (reference sequence). The V end lost 3 bases, the J end lost 4 bases, and 9 bases lay between the germline ends. CDR3 region: CASSQDSFYGYTF. Here the CDR3 DNA reads TGTGCCAGCAGCCAGGACAGCTTCTATGGCTACACCTTC.

This sequence joins TRBV20-1 and TRBJ2-1; D gene ambiguous. Looked up from germline, CDR1 is DFQATT and CDR2 is SNEGSKA (reference sequence). This CDR3 is built from 12 residues. The ends were cut back, 5 bases at V and 0 bases at J, with 5 bases in the middle. The CDR3: CSADVSYNEQFF. The CDR3 DNA follows: TGCAGTGCTGATGTCTCCTACAATGAGCAGTTCTTC.

This rearrangement joins TRBV9 to TRBJ2-1, with 7 nucleotides matching TRBD1. Germline trimming cut 3 bases from V and 3 bases from J; bases unmatched to any gene: 9. This CDR3 is 16 amino acids long. The germline gives CDR1 SGDLS, CDR2 YYNGEE. The CDR3 is CASSDLAGTDYNEQFF. CDR3 sequence (DNA): TGTGCCAGCAGCGATCTTGCCGGGACAGACTACAATGAGCAGTTCTTC. Filled out from reference TRBV9 and TRBJ2-1, the complete variable domain reads DSGVTQTPKHLITATGQRVTLRCSPRSGDLSVYWYQQSLDQGLQFLIQYYNGEERAKGNILERFSAQQFPDLHSELNLSSLELGDSALYFCASSDLAGTDYNEQFFGPGTRLTVL.

This clonotype showed up many times. The CDR3 region is CASSLATSQGVEAFF. CDR3 coding DNA: TGTGCCAGCAGCTTAGCGACTTCACAGGGGGTTGAAGCTTTCTTT. The chain joins TRBV7-2 to TRBJ1-1; 8 bases map to TRBD1. The V segment lost 0 bases and the J segment 7 bases; nucleotides outside the gene matches: 7. Per the germline V gene, CDR1 is SGHTA and CDR2 is FQGNSA. The CDR3 contains 15 residues.

The rearrangement links TRBV7-2 to TRBJ2-2; 9 positions match TRBD2. The J segment lost 5 bases and the V segment lost 3 bases, leaving 7 bases of the junction unmatched. Germline V lookup: CDR1 SGHTA, CDR2 FQGNSA. The CDR3 totals 16 residues. The DNA of the CDR3 is TGTGCCAGCAGCTTTCGCGCGGGAGGGAGAACCGGGGAGCTGTTTTTT. It is translated as CASSFRAGGRTGELFF.

The count of this clonotype is one. CDR3 residues: CASSPGQWQPQHF. CDR3 coding DNA: TGTGCCAGCAGCCCCGGACAGTGGCAGCCCCAGCATTTT. The chain joins TRBV2 to TRBJ1-5; D possibly corresponds to TRBD1 (6 bases). CDR1 and CDR2 (germline): SNHLY, FYNNEI. V was shortened by 6 bases and J by 7 bases, with 13 bases between the two germline ends. This CDR3 spans 13 amino acids. Together with reference TRBV2 and TRBJ1-5, the CDR3 gives the full variable domain: EPEVTQTPSHQVTQMGQEVILRCVPISNHLYFYWYRQILGQKVEFLVSFYNNEISEKSEIFDDQFSVERPDGSNFTLKIRSTKLEDSAMYFCASSPGQWQPQHFGDGTRLSIL.